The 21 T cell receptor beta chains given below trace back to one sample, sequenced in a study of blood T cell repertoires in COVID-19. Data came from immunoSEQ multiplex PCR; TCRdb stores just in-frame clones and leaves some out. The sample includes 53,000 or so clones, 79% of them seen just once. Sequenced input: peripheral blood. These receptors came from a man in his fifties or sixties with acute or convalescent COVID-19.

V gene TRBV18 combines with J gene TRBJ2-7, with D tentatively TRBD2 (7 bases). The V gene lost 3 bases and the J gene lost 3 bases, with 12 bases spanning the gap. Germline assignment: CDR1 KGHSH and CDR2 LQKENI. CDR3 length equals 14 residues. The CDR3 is CASSPSGGHYEQYF. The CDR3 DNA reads TGTGCCAGCTCACCCTCCGGGGGGCACTACGAGCAGTACTTC.

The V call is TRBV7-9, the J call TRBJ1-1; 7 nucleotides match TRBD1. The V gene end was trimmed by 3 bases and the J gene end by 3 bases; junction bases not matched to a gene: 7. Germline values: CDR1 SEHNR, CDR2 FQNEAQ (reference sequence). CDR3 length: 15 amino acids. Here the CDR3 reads CASSFNRGFDTEAFF. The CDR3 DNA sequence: TGTGCCAGCAGCTTTAACAGGGGTTTTGACACTGAAGCTTTCTTT. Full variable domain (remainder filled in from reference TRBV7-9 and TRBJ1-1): DTGVSQNPRHKITKRGQNVTFRCDPISEHNRLYWYRQTLGQGPEFLTYFQNEAQLEKSRLLSDRFSAERPKGSFSTLEIQRTEQGDSAMYLCASSFNRGFDTEAFFGQGTRLTVV.

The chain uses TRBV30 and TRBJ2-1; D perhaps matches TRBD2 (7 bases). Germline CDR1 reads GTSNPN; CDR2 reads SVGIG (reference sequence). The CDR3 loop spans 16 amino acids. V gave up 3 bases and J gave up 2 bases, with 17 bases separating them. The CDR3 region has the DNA TGTGCCTGGAGAATTCAAGGGGGGGACACCTACAATGAGCAGTTCTTC. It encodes CAWRIQGGDTYNEQFF.

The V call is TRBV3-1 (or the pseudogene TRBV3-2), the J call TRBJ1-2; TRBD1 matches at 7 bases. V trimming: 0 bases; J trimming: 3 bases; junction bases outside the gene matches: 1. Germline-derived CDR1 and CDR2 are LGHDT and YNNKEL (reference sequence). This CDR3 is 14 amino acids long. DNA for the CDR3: TGTGCCAGCAGCCAAGAACAGGGGCACTATGGCTACACCTTC. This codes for CASSQEQGHYGYTF.

Here the CDR3 reads CASSFLAGARDTQYF. The CDR3 bases are TGCGCCAGCAGTTTCTTAGCGGGGGCCCGAGATACGCAGTATTTT. The gene calls are TRBV5-1 and TRBJ2-3; 9 nucleotides match TRBD2. The CDR3 covers 15 residues. After removal of 5 bases from V and 5 bases from J, the junction contained 9 bases not matched to a gene. Germline V gives CDR1 SGHRS, CDR2 YFSETQ.

CDR3 residues: CASSLSLAGSHNEQFF. The CDR3 DNA follows: TGTGCCAGCAGCCTTTCCTTAGCGGGATCCCACAATGAGCAGTTCTTC. The chain has TRBV7-9 and TRBJ2-1; 8 bases fit TRBD2. Trimming removed 5 bases from V and 5 bases from J; junction bases left unmatched: 11. The CDR3 is made up of 16 amino acids. Germline loops: CDR1 SEHNR, CDR2 FQNEAQ (reference sequence).

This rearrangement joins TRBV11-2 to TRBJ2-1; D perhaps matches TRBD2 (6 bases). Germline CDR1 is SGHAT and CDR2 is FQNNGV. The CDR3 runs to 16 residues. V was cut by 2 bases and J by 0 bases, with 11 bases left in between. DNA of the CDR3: TGTGCCAGCAGCTTAAGAGGGAGGCCCTCCTACAATGAGCAGTTCTTC. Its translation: CASSLRGRPSYNEQFF.

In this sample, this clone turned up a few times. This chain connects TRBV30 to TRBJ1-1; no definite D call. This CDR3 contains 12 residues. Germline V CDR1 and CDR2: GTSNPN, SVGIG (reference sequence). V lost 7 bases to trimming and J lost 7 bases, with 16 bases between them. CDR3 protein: CASAEGWSEAFF. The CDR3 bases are TGTGCCTCGGCGGAGGGTTGGAGTGAAGCTTTCTTT. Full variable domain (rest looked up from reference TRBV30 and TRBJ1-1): SQTIHQWPATLVQPVGSPLSLECTVEGTSNPNLYWYRQAAGRGLQLLFYSVGIGQISSEVPQNLSASRPQDRQFILSSKKLLLSDSGFYLCASAEGWSEAFFGQGTRLTVV.

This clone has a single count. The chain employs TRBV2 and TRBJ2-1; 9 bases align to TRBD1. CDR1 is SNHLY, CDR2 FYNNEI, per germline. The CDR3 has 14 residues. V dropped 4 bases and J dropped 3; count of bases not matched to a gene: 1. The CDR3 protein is CASSGGQGYNEQFF. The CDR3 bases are TGTGCCAGCAGTGGGGGACAGGGCTACAATGAGCAGTTCTTC.

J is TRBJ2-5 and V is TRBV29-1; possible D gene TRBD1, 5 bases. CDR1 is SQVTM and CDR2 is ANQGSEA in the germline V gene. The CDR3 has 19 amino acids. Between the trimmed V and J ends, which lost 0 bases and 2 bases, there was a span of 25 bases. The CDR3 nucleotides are TGCAGCGTTGAAGACAACGGTGATCGCCTGACAGATAGACAAGAGACCCAGTACTTC. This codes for CSVEDNGDRLTDRQETQYF.

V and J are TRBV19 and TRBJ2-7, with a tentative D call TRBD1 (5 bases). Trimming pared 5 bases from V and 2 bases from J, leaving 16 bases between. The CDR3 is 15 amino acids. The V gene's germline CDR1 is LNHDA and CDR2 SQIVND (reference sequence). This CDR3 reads CASSLRYDSAYEQYF. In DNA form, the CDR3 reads TGTGCCAGTAGTCTCCGTTACGACAGCGCCTACGAGCAGTACTTC.

CDR3 residues: CASSSGSSETQYF. CDR3 DNA sequence: TGTGCCAGCAGCTCTGGTAGCTCGGAGACCCAGTACTTC. This rearrangement joins TRBV11-2 to TRBJ2-5; no definite D call. The germline CDR1 and CDR2 sequences are SGHAT and FQNNGV. The CDR3 covers 13 residues. Trimming cost V 4 bases and J 5 bases, with 11 bases left between them.

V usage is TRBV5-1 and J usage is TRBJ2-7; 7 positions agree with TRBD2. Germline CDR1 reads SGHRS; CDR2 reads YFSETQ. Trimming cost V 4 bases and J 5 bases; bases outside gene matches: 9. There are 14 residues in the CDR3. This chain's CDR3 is CASSRSGGDHEQYF. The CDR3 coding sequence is TGCGCCAGCAGCAGGTCGGGGGGAGACCACGAGCAGTACTTC.

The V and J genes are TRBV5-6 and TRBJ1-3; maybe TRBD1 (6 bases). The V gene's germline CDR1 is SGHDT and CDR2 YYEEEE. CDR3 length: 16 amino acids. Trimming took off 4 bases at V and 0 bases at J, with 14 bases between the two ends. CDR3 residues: CASSLERGLSGNTIYF. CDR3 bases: TGTGCCAGCAGCCTGGAGCGGGGGCTCTCTGGAAACACCATATATTTT.

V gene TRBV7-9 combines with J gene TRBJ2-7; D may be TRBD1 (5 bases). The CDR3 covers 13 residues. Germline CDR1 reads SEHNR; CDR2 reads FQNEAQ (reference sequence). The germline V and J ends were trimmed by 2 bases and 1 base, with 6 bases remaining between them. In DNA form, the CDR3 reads TGTGCCAGCAGCTTAAGGGGATCCTACGAGCAGTACTTC. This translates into CASSLRGSYEQYF.

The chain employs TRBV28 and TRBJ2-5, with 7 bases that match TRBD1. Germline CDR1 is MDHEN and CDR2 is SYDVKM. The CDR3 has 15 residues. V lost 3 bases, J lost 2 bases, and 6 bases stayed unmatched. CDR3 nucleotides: TGTGCCAGCAGTTTTGGGACAGCGCCTCAAGAGACCCAGTACTTC. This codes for CASSFGTAPQETQYF.

This CDR3 reads CASSQYTGGGVGNYGYTF. Written as DNA, the CDR3 is TGCGCCAGCAGTCAATATACAGGGGGCGGAGTAGGTAACTATGGCTACACCTTC. The chain uses TRBV23-1 and TRBJ1-2; TRBD1 matches 9 bases. TRBV23-1 counts as an open reading frame of uncertain function. This CDR3 contains 18 residues. With 1 base clipped from V and 1 base from J, the junction kept 10 bases outside the gene matches.

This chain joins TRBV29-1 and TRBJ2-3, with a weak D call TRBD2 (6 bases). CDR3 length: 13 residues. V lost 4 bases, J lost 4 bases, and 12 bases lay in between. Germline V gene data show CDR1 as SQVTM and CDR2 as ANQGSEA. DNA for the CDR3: TGCAGCGTTGTCGGGAGTAGCGCAGATACGCAGTATTTT. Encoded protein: CSVVGSSADTQYF.

The CDR3 DNA is TGTGCCAGCAGCTACGACAGGACCTACGAGCAGTACTTC. It yields the protein CASSYDRTYEQYF. The rearrangement uses TRBV5-4 and TRBJ2-7, with D maybe TRBD1 (6 bases). CDR1 SGHNT and CDR2 YYREEE come from the germline V gene (reference sequence). The CDR3 totals 13 residues. V lost 3 bases, J lost 2 bases, and 9 bases lay in between.

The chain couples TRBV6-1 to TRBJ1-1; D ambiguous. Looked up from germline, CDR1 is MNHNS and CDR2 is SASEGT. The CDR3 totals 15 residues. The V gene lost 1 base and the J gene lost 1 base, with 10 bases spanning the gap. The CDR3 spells CASSEDRESNTEAFF. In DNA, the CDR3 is TGTGCCAGCAGTGAAGATCGGGAATCGAACACTGAAGCTTTCTTT.

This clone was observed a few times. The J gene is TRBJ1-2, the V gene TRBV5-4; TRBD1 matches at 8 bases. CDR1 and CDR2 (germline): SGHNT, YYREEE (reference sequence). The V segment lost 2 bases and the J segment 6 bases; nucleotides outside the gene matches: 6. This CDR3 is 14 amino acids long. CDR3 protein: CASSFRGRSDGYTF. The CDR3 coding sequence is TGTGCCAGCAGCTTCAGGGGGCGATCGGATGGCTACACCTTC.